The clone carrying this T cell receptor (beta chain) was found once. The data are from a study of cytomegalovirus exposure and HLA in healthy donors. Study overall: Earlier, approximately 110 million unique TCR beta sequences were recovered from about 200 million T cells by an analysis. Inside one of the first data releases sat tens of millions of unique TCRs taken from HLA-typed donors.

PCR employed 60 Vbeta and 13 Jbeta primers. Repertoires were generated with immunoSEQ multiplex PCR, while TCRdb's copy carries only in-frame clones and drops some. Among about 77,000 clones listed, around three quarters were seen once. Trimming shortened V by 5 bases and J by 2 bases, and 16 bases separated the two germline ends. Germline V CDR1 and CDR2: SGHTA, FQGNSA. This CDR3 comprises 15 residues. This sequence was found in a man aged 40-50 years in good health and CMV-seronegative. This chain uses TRBV7-2 with TRBJ2-7; perhaps TRBD1 as D (6 bases). Sequenced input: PBMCs. The CDR3 DNA is TGTGCCAGCAGCAAGGGACAAGGCCATACCTACGAGCAGTACTTC. Its translation: CASSKGQGHTYEQYF.